One and the same sample provided the 9 T cell receptor beta chains below, sequenced in a study of shared clonotypes between healthy human individuals. Libraries were prepared by immunoSEQ multiplex PCR; TCRdb keeps only in-frame clonotypes and omits some of them. In the table there are 2 million or so clones, around 96% of which are singletons. CD8 cells regarded as naive lacked CD45RO, were positively chosen for CCR7, and omitted terminally differentiated effector memory CD45RA+ cells. The sample consisted of naive CD8+ T cells sorted from blood. All receptors come from a young man in good health.

The rearrangement links TRBV4-1 to TRBJ2-5; D remains unclear. CDR3 size: 14 residues. Germline lookup yields CDR1 MGHRA and CDR2 YSYEKL. V dropped 3 bases and J dropped 4 bases, with 12 bases sitting between them. The CDR3 sequence is CASSHLSTGETQYF. The CDR3 nucleotides read TGCGCCAGCAGCCATCTCAGCACGGGAGAGACCCAGTACTTC.

CDR3 DNA: TGTGCCGTCGGGACAGGGGAACAAGAGACCCAGTACTTC. It specifies CAVGTGEQETQYF. The rearrangement uses TRBV2 and TRBJ2-5, with 10 bases lining up with TRBD1. This CDR3 is built from 13 residues. The germline V gene encodes CDR1 SNHLY and CDR2 FYNNEI. V was pared by 11 bases and J by 2 bases, with 5 bases of the junction left unmatched. The whole variable domain, filled in from reference TRBV2 and TRBJ2-5, reads EPEVTQTPSHQVTQMGQEVILRCVPISNHLYFYWYRQILGQKVEFLVSFYNNEISEKSEIFDDQFSVERPDGSNFTLKIRSTKLEDSAMYFCAVGTGEQETQYFGPGTRLLVL.

Of note for this clone: Other DNA sequences in the same sample also yield this CDR3. This chain links TRBV30 with TRBJ2-2, with no clear D. The CDR3 sequence is 11 residues long. In germline, CDR1 is GTSNPN, CDR2 SVGIG (reference sequence). V was shortened by 1 base and J by 5 bases, with 2 bases between the two germline ends. The CDR3 here is CAWSGTGELFF. In DNA, the CDR3 is TGTGCCTGGAGTGGTACCGGGGAGCTGTTTTTT.

V is TRBV13 and J is TRBJ2-2; tentatively, D is TRBD2 (5 bases). The CDR3 is 15 residues long. CDR1 PRHDT and CDR2 FYEKMQ come from the germline V gene (reference sequence). V lost 5 bases, J lost 4 bases, and 14 bases lay in between. The CDR3 loop reads CASSPGGRGTGELFF. CDR3 in DNA: TGTGCCAGCAGCCCCGGCGGTCGGGGCACCGGGGAGCTGTTTTTT.

V is TRBV30 and J is TRBJ2-3; D is ambiguous. The CDR3 has 13 residues. With 1 base removed from V and 4 bases from J, the gap between germline ends came to 9 bases. Per germline, CDR1 GTSNPN and CDR2 SVGIG (reference sequence). The CDR3 region is CAWSEWDPDTQYF. Here the CDR3 DNA reads TGTGCCTGGAGTGAGTGGGATCCAGATACGCAGTATTTT. Full variable domain (outside the CDR3, taken from reference TRBV30 and TRBJ2-3): SQTIHQWPATLVQPVGSPLSLECTVEGTSNPNLYWYRQAAGRGLQLLFYSVGIGQISSEVPQNLSASRPQDRQFILSSKKLLLSDSGFYLCAWSEWDPDTQYFGPGTRLTVL.

Remarks on this clone: This same CDR3 is encoded by further DNA sequences in the sample. J is TRBJ1-4 and V is TRBV5-6, with 9 bases lining up with TRBD1. The ends lost 4 bases at V and 5 bases at J; junction bases unmatched: 3. Looked up from germline, CDR1 is SGHDT and CDR2 is YYEEEE. The CDR3 length is 14 residues. The chain's CDR3 is CASSLQGANEKLFF. The CDR3 coding sequence is TGTGCCAGCAGCCTACAGGGGGCGAATGAAAAACTGTTTTTT.

This rearrangement joins TRBV7-9 to TRBJ2-7; possibly TRBD2 for D (5 bases). V lost 5 bases, J lost 2 bases, and 10 bases lay in between. The V gene's germline CDR1 is SEHNR and CDR2 FQNEAQ (reference sequence). The CDR3 runs to 13 residues. CDR3 sequence: CASSHRETYEQYF. The CDR3 coding sequence is TGTGCCAGCAGCCACCGGGAAACCTACGAGCAGTACTTC.

The chain has TRBV2 and TRBJ2-7, with TRBD1 matching 7 bases. CDR1 and CDR2 from the germline V gene are SNHLY and FYNNEI. The CDR3 has 15 amino acids. Unmatched junction bases numbered 10, after V lost 4 bases and J lost 4 bases. The CDR3 DNA reads as TGTGCCAGCAGTGGACAGGGCCGGAGTTTTTACGAGCAGTACTTC. Amino acids: CASSGQGRSFYEQYF.

This chain connects TRBV13 to TRBJ2-3; the match to TRBD2 covers 9 bases. In germline, CDR1 is PRHDT, CDR2 FYEKMQ (reference sequence). This CDR3 is 15 amino acids long. The trim removed 8 bases at V and 4 bases at J, leaving 10 bases unmatched. CDR3 protein: CASGEAGGLADTQYF. The CDR3 DNA is TGTGCCAGCGGGGAGGCGGGAGGGTTGGCAGATACGCAGTATTTT.